Listed here is a single TCR beta chain. The target antigen is unknown. TCR beta libraries were prepared from cDNA with unique molecular identifiers. TCRdb used MiXCR to reprocess the PCR reads, holding one entry per CDR3 protein. Here the sample spans approximately 730,000 distinct CDR3 sequences, roughly 30% being singletons. This sample was taken from a study of post-analysis software for immune sequencing data. This CDR3 region has 15 residues. V lost 6 bases, J lost 10 bases, and 22 bases lay in between. CDR1 is MNHEY and CDR2 is SMNVEV in the germline V gene (reference sequence). Study-level findings and limits: Five TRBV segments, including TRBV5-6, TRBV5-1 and TRBV20-1, were more frequent in patients than controls.

This TCR was sampled from a girl aged 5-17 years with multiple sclerosis. This rearrangement joins TRBV27 to TRBJ2-1, with D tentatively TRBD1 (5 bases). The sample was blood. The CDR3 coding sequence is TGTGCCAGCAGCCCCGAGAAGGGCTTTAAGGGGGAGCAGTTCTTC. Translation gives CASSPEKGFKGEQFF.